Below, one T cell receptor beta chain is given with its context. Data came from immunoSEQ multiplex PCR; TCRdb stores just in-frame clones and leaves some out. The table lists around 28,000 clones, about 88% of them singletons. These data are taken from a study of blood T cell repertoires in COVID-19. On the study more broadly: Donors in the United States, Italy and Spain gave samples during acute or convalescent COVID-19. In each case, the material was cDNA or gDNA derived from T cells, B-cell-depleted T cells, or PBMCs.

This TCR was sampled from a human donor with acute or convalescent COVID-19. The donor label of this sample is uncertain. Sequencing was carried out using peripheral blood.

The CDR3 DNA reads TGCGCCAGCAGCTTGGCGGGGGAGGGATCACCCCTCCACTTT. It translates to CASSLAGEGSPLHF. This chain links TRBV5-1 with TRBJ1-6; D possibly corresponds to TRBD1 (5 bases). This CDR3 has 14 residues. Per the germline V gene, CDR1 is SGHRS and CDR2 is YFSETQ. The V end was cut by 0 bases, the J end by 10 bases, with 11 bases between.